This T cell receptor beta chain was recovered during a study of T cell repertoires in cytomegalovirus infection (dated by TCRdb to about 2019). For the wider study: Recently identified HLA-C-restricted CMV epitopes, whose presentation resists viral immunomodulation, were targeted by peptide stimulations together with well-studied HLA-B-restricted epitopes. Because public TCR beta signatures pointed to carriage of CMV infection together with the matching HLA type, the HLA type of each donor mattered for the analysis. Results and caveats for the whole study, not just this receptor: The ex vivo response was dominated by HLA-C-restricted CMV-specific TCR beta clonotypes, which also provided the single most frequent clonotype in two of eight donors. Carriers of CMV infection plus the relevant HLA type were discriminated by the cumulative frequency of public TCR beta family members in the study cohort and in an independent 352-donor cohort.

This clonotype appeared a single time. Its cognate antigen has yet to be identified. Within one base of it there is no much larger clone, and no base qualities were kept. One read is thin evidence. V is cut back by 0 bases and J by 6 bases, with 14 bases in the junction unmatched. The CDR1 and CDR2 encoded by the germline V gene are SGHRS and YFSETQ. The CDR3 goes from the cysteine to the phenylalanine over 17 residues. Only the CDR3 portion is preserved as DNA: 51 bases, with reading frame beginning at the first base. The instrument given in TCRdb is Illumina HiSeq 1500. TCRdb reran the public reads through fastp at Q25 and MiXCR, keeping productive beta chains. Rows matching on CDR3 protein sequence are summarized as one entry with the most common DNA and genes. Across this sample there are 450,000 to 550,000 distinct CDR3 sequences, with roughly 43% seen only once. Around 44% of the sample is taken by the ten largest.

The treatment or condition label on this specimen signifies: in vitro stimulation with specific CMV peptide epitopes to enrich CMV-specific T cells. The clonotype originates from a human donor in good health (CMV status not recorded). Some clones in this sample may be carry-over from other donors' samples. The rearranged segments are TRBV5-1 and TRBJ2-7; 8 nucleotides in the junction match TRBD2. Here the sequenced sample was cultured PBMCs, taken from culture after CMV antigen stimulation. The CDR3 sequence is CASSLDDRSSGTVEQYF. The DNA sequence follows: TGCGCCAGCAGCTTGGATGATCGGAGTAGCGGGACCGTCGAGCAGTACTTC.